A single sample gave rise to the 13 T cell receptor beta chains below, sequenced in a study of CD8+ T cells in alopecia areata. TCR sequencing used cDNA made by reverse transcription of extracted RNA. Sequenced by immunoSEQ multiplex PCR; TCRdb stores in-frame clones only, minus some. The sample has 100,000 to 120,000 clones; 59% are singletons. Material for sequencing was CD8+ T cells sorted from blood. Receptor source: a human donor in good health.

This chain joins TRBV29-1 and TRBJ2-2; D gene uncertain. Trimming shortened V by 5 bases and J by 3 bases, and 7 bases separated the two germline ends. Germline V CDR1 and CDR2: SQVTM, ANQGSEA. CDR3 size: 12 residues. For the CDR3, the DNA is TGCAGCGTTTTCAAGGACACCGGGGAGCTGTTTTTT. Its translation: CSVFKDTGELFF.

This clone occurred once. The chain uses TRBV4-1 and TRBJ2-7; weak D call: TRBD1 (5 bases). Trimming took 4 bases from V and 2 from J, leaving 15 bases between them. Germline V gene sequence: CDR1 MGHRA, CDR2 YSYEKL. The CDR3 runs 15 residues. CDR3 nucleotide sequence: TGCGCCAGCAGCCTTTTGCGACAGCCCGCCTACGAGCAGTACTTC. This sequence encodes CASSLLRQPAYEQYF.

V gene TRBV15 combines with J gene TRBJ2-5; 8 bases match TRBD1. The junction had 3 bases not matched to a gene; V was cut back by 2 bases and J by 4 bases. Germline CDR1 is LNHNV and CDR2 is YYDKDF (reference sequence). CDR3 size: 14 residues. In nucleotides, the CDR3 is TGTGCCACCAGCAGACAGGGGGCTGGAGAGACCCAGTACTTC. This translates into CATSRQGAGETQYF.

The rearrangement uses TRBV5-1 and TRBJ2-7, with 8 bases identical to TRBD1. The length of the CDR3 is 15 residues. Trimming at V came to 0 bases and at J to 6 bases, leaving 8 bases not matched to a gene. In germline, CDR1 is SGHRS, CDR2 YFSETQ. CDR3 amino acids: CASSLVAGQGSEQYF. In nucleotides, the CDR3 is TGCGCCAGCAGCTTGGTAGCAGGACAGGGATCCGAGCAGTACTTC.

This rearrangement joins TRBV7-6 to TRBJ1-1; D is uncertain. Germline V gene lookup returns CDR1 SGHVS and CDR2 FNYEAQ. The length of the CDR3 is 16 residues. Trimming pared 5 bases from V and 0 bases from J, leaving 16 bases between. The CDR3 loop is CASSVDERGMNTEAFF. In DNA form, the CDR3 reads TGTGCCAGCAGCGTTGACGAGCGGGGTATGAACACTGAAGCTTTCTTT.

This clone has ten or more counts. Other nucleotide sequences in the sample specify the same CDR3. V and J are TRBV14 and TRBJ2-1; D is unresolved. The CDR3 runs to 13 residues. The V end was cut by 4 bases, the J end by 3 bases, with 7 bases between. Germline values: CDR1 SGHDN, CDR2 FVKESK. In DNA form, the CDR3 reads TGTGCCAGCAGCCCGGATCGCTACAATGAGCAGTTCTTC. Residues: CASSPDRYNEQFF.

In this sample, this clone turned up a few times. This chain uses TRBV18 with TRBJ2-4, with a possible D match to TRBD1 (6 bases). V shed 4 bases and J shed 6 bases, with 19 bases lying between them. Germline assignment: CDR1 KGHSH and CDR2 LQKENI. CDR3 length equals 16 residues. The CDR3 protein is CASSLTTGPGVNIQYF. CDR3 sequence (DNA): TGTGCCAGCTCACTCACTACAGGGCCCGGGGTAAACATTCAGTACTTC.

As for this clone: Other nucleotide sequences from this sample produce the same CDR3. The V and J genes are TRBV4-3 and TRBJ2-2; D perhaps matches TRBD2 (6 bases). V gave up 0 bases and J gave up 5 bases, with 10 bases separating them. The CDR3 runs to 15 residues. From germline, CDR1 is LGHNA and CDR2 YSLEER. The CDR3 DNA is TGCGCCAGCAGCCAAGATAGGAGGGGAACCGGGGAGCTGTTTTTT. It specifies CASSQDRRGTGELFF.

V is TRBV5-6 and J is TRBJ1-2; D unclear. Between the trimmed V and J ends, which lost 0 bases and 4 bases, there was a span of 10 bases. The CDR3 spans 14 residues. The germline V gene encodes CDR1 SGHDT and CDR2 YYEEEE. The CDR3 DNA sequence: TGTGCCAGCAGCTTGGGACGGAGCCCCTATGGCTACACCTTC. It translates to CASSLGRSPYGYTF.

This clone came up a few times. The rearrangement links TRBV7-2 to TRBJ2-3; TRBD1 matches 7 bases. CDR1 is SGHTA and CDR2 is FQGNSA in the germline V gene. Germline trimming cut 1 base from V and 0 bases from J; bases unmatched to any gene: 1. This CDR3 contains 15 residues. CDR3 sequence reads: CASSLEGASTDTQYF. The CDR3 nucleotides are TGTGCCAGCAGCTTAGAGGGGGCCAGCACAGATACGCAGTATTTT.

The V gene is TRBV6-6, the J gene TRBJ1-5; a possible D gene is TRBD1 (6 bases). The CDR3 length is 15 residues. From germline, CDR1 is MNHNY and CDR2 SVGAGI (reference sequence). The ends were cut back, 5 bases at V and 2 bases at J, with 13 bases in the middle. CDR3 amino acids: CASSEPRGGNQPQHF. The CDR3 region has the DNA TGTGCCAGCAGTGAGCCAAGGGGGGGCAATCAGCCCCAGCATTTT.

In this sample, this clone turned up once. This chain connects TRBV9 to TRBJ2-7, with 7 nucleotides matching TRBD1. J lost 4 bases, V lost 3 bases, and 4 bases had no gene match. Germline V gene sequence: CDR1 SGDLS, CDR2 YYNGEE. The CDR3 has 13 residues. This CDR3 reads CASSGTGGYEQYF. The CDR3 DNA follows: TGTGCCAGCAGCGGGACAGGTGGTTACGAGCAGTACTTC.

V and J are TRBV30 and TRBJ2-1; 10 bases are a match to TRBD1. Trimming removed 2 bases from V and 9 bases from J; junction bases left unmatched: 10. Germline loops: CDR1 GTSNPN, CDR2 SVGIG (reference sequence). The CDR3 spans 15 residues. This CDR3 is CAWSFPGTGAGEQFF. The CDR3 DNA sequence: TGTGCCTGGAGTTTTCCCGGGACAGGGGCCGGTGAGCAGTTCTTC.